Listed below are T cell receptor beta chains from one sample, sequenced in a study of T cell responses to AZD1222 COVID-19 vaccine. TCRdb keeps only in-frame clones here, not all; method: immunoSEQ multiplex PCR. This repertoire shows about 140,000 clones, 88% found once; its top ten account for 2.5% to 3.5%. Source: peripheral blood, taken 28 days after the second AZD1222 dose. The receptor source for this set is an adult who received the AZD1222 COVID-19 vaccine. Each CDR3 is given with its conserved first and last residue. The D gene is left open where the match is weak. For some rows the clone size is stated as once, few or many, or as a class when expanded; others skip it.

v_call: TRBV4-1; d_call: TRBD1; clone_size: -; j_call: TRBJ2-7; cdr3_length: 17; cdr3_aa: CASSQGIRDRASYEQYF; cdr3_nt: TGCGCCAGCAGCCAAGGTATCCGGGACAGGGCATCCTACGAGCAGTACTTC
v_call: TRBV7-2; d_call: -; clone_size: -; j_call: TRBJ2-5; cdr3_length: 12; cdr3_aa: CASSLAGRTQYF; cdr3_nt: TGTGCCAGCAGCTTAGCGGGAAGAACCCAGTACTTC
v_call: TRBV25-1; d_call: TRBD2; clone_size: -; j_call: TRBJ2-7; cdr3_length: 16; cdr3_aa: CASSGTSGGSSYEQYF; cdr3_nt: TGTGCCAGCAGTGGGACTAGCGGGGGAAGCTCCTACGAGCAGTACTTC
v_call: TRBV7-9; d_call: -; clone_size: -; j_call: TRBJ2-5; cdr3_length: 13; cdr3_aa: CASRRDIQETQYF; cdr3_nt: TGTGCCAGCAGACGGGACATCCAAGAGACCCAGTACTTC
v_call: TRBV30; d_call: -; clone_size: -; j_call: TRBJ1-1; cdr3_length: 14; cdr3_aa: CAWSSLRSNTEAFF; cdr3_nt: TGTGCCTGGAGTTCGCTCCGGTCGAACACTGAAGCTTTCTTT
v_call: TRBV7-2; d_call: -; clone_size: -; j_call: TRBJ2-7; cdr3_length: 16; cdr3_aa: CASSPKPGHRRYEQYF; cdr3_nt: TGTGCCAGCAGTCCGAAGCCGGGCCATCGGCGTTACGAGCAGTACTTC
v_call: TRBV4-3; d_call: -; clone_size: -; j_call: TRBJ2-5; cdr3_length: 14; cdr3_aa: CASSQGAWGETQYF; cdr3_nt: TGCGCCAGCAGCCAAGGGGCCTGGGGGGAGACCCAGTACTTC
v_call: TRBV7-2; d_call: TRBD2; clone_size: few; j_call: TRBJ2-3; cdr3_length: 16; cdr3_aa: CASSKSGGAMLDTQYF; cdr3_nt: TGTGCCAGCAGTAAGAGCGGGGGGGCGATGCTAGATACGCAGTATTTT
v_call: TRBV19; d_call: -; clone_size: -; j_call: TRBJ1-6; cdr3_length: 15; cdr3_aa: CASRASHAGNSPLHF; cdr3_nt: TGTGCCAGTAGGGCCTCTCACGCCGGTAATTCACCCCTCCACTTT
v_call: TRBV2; d_call: -; clone_size: -; j_call: TRBJ1-6; cdr3_length: 13; cdr3_aa: CASNSQYNSPLHF; cdr3_nt: TGTGCCAGCAATTCACAGTATAATTCACCCCTCCACTTT
v_call: TRBV4-1; d_call: -; clone_size: -; j_call: TRBJ1-5; cdr3_length: 15; cdr3_aa: CASSQDGRGNQPQHF; cdr3_nt: TGCGCCAGCAGCCAAGACGGGCGTGGCAATCAGCCCCAGCATTTT
v_call: TRBV9; d_call: -; clone_size: -; j_call: TRBJ1-1; cdr3_length: 12; cdr3_aa: CASSPIGTEAFF; cdr3_nt: TGTGCCAGCAGCCCCATTGGGACTGAAGCTTTCTTT
v_call: TRBV4-1; d_call: TRBD1; clone_size: -; j_call: TRBJ1-4; cdr3_length: 15; cdr3_aa: CASSPTGGAGEKLFF; cdr3_nt: TGCGCCAGCAGCCCGACAGGGGGCGCGGGGGAAAAACTGTTTTTT
v_call: TRBV25-1; d_call: TRBD2; clone_size: -; j_call: TRBJ2-1; cdr3_length: 14; cdr3_aa: CASGGLAGVNEQFF; cdr3_nt: TGTGCCAGCGGGGGACTAGCGGGAGTCAATGAGCAGTTCTTC